This TCR beta chain was profiled in a study of regulatory T cells in long-lasting Graves disease. Overall study: Graves' patients, diagnosed recently, had received antithyroid drugs under 3 months.

As to time point: newly diagnosed GD, antithyroid drugs for less than 3 months. Scientists built the TCR library using RNA that was extracted from PBMCs. For TCR beta, libraries came from iRepertoire HTBI primers and Arm-PCR of CDR3 regions. TCRdb fed the multiplex PCR reads into MiXCR, producing one record per CDR3 protein. The data show 400,000 to 500,000 distinct CDR3 sequences, with 15% to 20% seen just once and under 30% held by the top ten. Study results and limitations: The study found persistent patients shared more public clonotypes (roughly 2,800) than new patients (just over 950).

Regarding this clonotype: Its antigen is unidentified.

A further study also used this sample, focusing on T cells in Graves' hyperthyroidism and ophthalmopathy.

This receptor was taken from a woman aged 18-35 years with Graves disease. The sample consisted of peripheral blood mononuclear cells (PBMCs), taken at new diagnosis, from a patient treated with antithyroid drugs.

Here the CDR3 reads CASSRRTSGGNEQFF. In DNA, the CDR3 is TGTGCCAGCAGCCGACGGACTAGCGGGGGCAATGAGCAGTTCTTC. This chain connects TRBV7-2 to TRBJ2-1; TRBD2 aligns across 13 bases. The CDR3 totals 15 residues. The germline gives CDR1 SGHTA, CDR2 FQGNSA. Trimming at V came to 5 bases and at J to 6 bases, leaving 4 bases not matched to a gene.